One T cell receptor (beta chain) is described in this entry. Its target is not known. This sample was taken from a study of cytomegalovirus exposure and HLA in healthy donors. Broader study findings: An Asian-associated ancestry cluster reportedly showed fewer N-insertions than the roughly 600-donor mean in a later analysis. High specificity and sensitivity for cytomegalovirus status were reported for the classifier. It was in a later analysis that TCR association rates were seen to vary by HLA locus, highest for DRB1 and lowest for HLA-C.

V lost 3 bases and J lost 7, with 16 bases in between. Germline V gives CDR1 KGHSH, CDR2 LQKENI. CDR3 length: 14 residues. The study ran its PCR with 60 Vbeta and 13 Jbeta primers. Sequencing was performed with immunoSEQ multiplex PCR; in TCRdb, only in-frame clones are kept and a portion is missing. Among 150,000 to 200,000 clones listed, around 78% were seen once. The clonotype originates from a man aged 25-45 years in good health and CMV-seronegative. The chain uses TRBV18 and TRBJ2-7, with D maybe TRBD2 (6 bases). Sequencing was done on a sample of PBMCs. CDR3 DNA sequence: TGTGCCAGCTCACCCCTGAGGGGCGCGGGGGAGCAGTACTTC. It codes for CASSPLRGAGEQYF.